These 29 T cell receptor beta chains share one sample of origin, sequenced in a study of T cell changes during pregnancy in multiple sclerosis. Produced via immunoSEQ multiplex PCR; TCRdb's table is partial and in-frame only. The table records about 40,000 clones, roughly 94% of them present only once. The material sequenced was peripheral blood, taken in the third trimester of pregnancy. These receptor sequences come from a female donor with multiple sclerosis, enrolled in a pregnancy study.

V is TRBV5-4 and J is TRBJ2-1; 8 bases map to TRBD2. This CDR3 spans 14 amino acids. The germline V gene encodes CDR1 SGHNT and CDR2 YYREEE (reference sequence). Trimming cost V 0 bases and J 12 bases; bases outside gene matches: 8. This CDR3 is CASSLAGGDLGQFF. CDR3 coding DNA: TGTGCCAGCAGCTTGGCCGGGGGGGACTTGGGGCAGTTCTTC.

The count of this clone is one. This chain joins TRBV5-1 and TRBJ2-5; no clear D gene. Germline V gene data show CDR1 as SGHRS and CDR2 as YFSETQ. This CDR3 comprises 14 residues. V shed 2 bases and J shed 5 bases, with 13 bases lying between them. CDR3: CASSFERLRETQYF. CDR3 coding DNA: TGCGCCAGCAGCTTTGAAAGACTCCGGGAGACCCAGTACTTC. Full variable domain (missing parts from reference TRBV5-1 and TRBJ2-5): KAGVTQTPRYLIKTRGQQVTLSCSPISGHRSVSWYQQTPGQGLQFLFEYFSETQRNKGNFPGRFSGRQFSNSRSEMNVSTLELGDSALYLCASSFERLRETQYFGPGTRLLVL.

The chain is built from TRBV6-5 and TRBJ2-7; D may be TRBD1 (6 bases). Germline V gives CDR1 MNHEY, CDR2 SVGAGI. The CDR3 runs to 12 residues. V gave up 5 bases and J gave up 10 bases, with 15 bases separating them. CDR3 in amino acids: CASSPPGASQYF. In DNA, the CDR3 is TGTGCCAGCAGTCCGCCAGGGGCGAGTCAGTACTTC.

In its sample, this clone was seen once. The junction does not match germline at one end; this may be a read error. CDR3 bases: TGTGCCAGCAGCTCCTTTACCGGGACAGGGAACTTT. Its translation: CASSSFTGTGNF. This sequence joins TRBV5-6 and TRBJ1-1; 9 bases map to TRBD1. CDR1 is SGHDT and CDR2 is YYEEEE in the germline V gene. The CDR3 runs to 12 residues.

This clone occurred once. One end of the junction fails to match germline, which may point to a read error. The DNA of the CDR3 is TGTGCCAGCAGCTTAGGCCGGGACTACCTTTTT. Residues: CASSLGRDYLF. The chain joins TRBV7-9 to TRBJ2-3, with 7 nucleotides matching TRBD2. Germline CDR1 SEHNR, CDR2 FQNEAQ (reference sequence). The CDR3 runs to 11 residues.

The chain uses TRBV28 and TRBJ1-2, with TRBD1 as a possible D gene (6 bases). Trimming took off 2 bases at V and 4 bases at J, with 14 bases between the two ends. Looked up from germline, CDR1 is MDHEN and CDR2 is SYDVKM. The CDR3 extends over 15 amino acids. CDR3 region: CASSLPDSPAYGYTF. CDR3 sequence (DNA): TGTGCCAGCAGTTTACCGGACAGTCCCGCCTATGGCTACACCTTC.

The gene calls are TRBV19 and TRBJ2-7; the match to TRBD1 covers 8 bases. Germline CDR1 reads LNHDA; CDR2 reads SQIVND (reference sequence). This CDR3 has 15 residues. The junction had 11 bases not matched to a gene; V was cut back by 8 bases and J by 2 bases. CDR3 DNA: TGTGCCAGTCGAAAATCGACAGGGGCCCCCTACGAGCAGTACTTC. Translated: CASRKSTGAPYEQYF.

The CDR3 protein is CASSPPTGLSSYEQYF. The CDR3 nucleotides are TGTGCCAGCTCACCACCCACAGGGCTGAGCTCCTACGAGCAGTACTTC. The chain recombines TRBV18 with TRBJ2-7, with TRBD1 as a possible D gene (6 bases). The ends were cut back, 0 bases at V and 0 bases at J, with 12 bases in the middle. Germline lookup yields CDR1 KGHSH and CDR2 LQKENI. The CDR3 spans 16 residues. The whole variable domain, remainder taken from reference TRBV18 and TRBJ2-7, is NAGVMQNPRHLVRRRGQEARLRCSPMKGHSHVYWYRQLPEEGLKFMVYLQKENIIDESGMPKERFSAEFPKEGPSILRIQQVVRGDSAAYFCASSPPTGLSSYEQYFGPGTRLTVT.

The chain recombines TRBV20-1 with TRBJ2-7; D gene unclear. This CDR3 contains 11 residues. Germline V gene data show CDR1 as DFQATT and CDR2 as SNEGSKA (reference sequence). The V and J ends lost 4 bases and 3 bases respectively, with 7 bases between them. The CDR3 here is CSAIALYEQYF. The CDR3 DNA follows: TGCAGTGCTATAGCCCTCTACGAGCAGTACTTC.

The V call is TRBV5-6, the J call TRBJ2-7, with D hard to call. The length of the CDR3 is 11 residues. The V gene lost 3 bases and the J gene lost 2 bases, with 3 bases spanning the gap. Germline values: CDR1 SGHDT, CDR2 YYEEEE. The CDR3 DNA reads TGTGCCAGCAGCTCCGCCTACGAGCAGTACTTC. Translating it yields CASSSAYEQYF.

The V call is TRBV7-9, the J call TRBJ2-3, with 7 bases matching TRBD2. The CDR3 runs 18 residues. Germline V gene data show CDR1 as SEHNR and CDR2 as FQNEAQ (reference sequence). V was pared by 3 bases and J by 3 bases, with 15 bases of the junction left unmatched. DNA of the CDR3: TGTGCCAGCAGCTTTCTGGTCCGACCGGGAGGTTGGACAGATACGCAGTATTTT. It yields the protein CASSFLVRPGGWTDTQYF.

The chain couples TRBV5-1 to TRBJ1-4; no reliable D call. This CDR3 spans 14 amino acids. V lost 3 bases and J 5 bases, leaving 11 bases between the germline ends. Germline-derived CDR1 and CDR2 are SGHRS and YFSETQ. Written as DNA, the CDR3 is TGCGCCAGCAGCTCTACGGGAGTCAATGAAAAACTGTTTTTT. As protein: CASSSTGVNEKLFF. Using reference TRBV5-1 and TRBJ1-4 for the parts outside the CDR3, the full variable domain is KAGVTQTPRYLIKTRGQQVTLSCSPISGHRSVSWYQQTPGQGLQFLFEYFSETQRNKGNFPGRFSGRQFSNSRSEMNVSTLELGDSALYLCASSSTGVNEKLFFGSGTQLSVL.

This clone appeared a single time. The chain couples TRBV5-6 to TRBJ1-2; 8 bases agree with TRBD1. The CDR3 has 14 amino acids. V gave up 4 bases and J gave up 6 bases; unmatched junction bases: 8. Looked up from germline, CDR1 is SGHDT and CDR2 is YYEEEE. CDR3 protein: CASSMGQALNGYTF. As DNA, the CDR3 is TGTGCCAGCAGCATGGGACAGGCGCTTAATGGCTACACCTTC.

The J gene is TRBJ1-2, the V gene TRBV25-1; D gene unclear. The V gene's germline CDR1 is MGHDK and CDR2 SYGVNS. Between the trimmed V and J ends, which lost 4 bases and 3 bases, there was a span of 9 bases. This CDR3 is 13 amino acids long. CDR3: CASSVSSHYGYTF. The DNA for the CDR3 is TGTGCCAGCAGTGTGTCGTCCCACTATGGCTACACCTTC.

V gene TRBV19 combines with J gene TRBJ1-1; 7 positions match TRBD1. Germline V gives CDR1 LNHDA, CDR2 SQIVND (reference sequence). The CDR3 sequence is 14 residues long. V trimming: 6 bases; J trimming: 2 bases; junction bases outside the gene matches: 6. CDR3 DNA: TGTGCCAGTAGCCCCGGGACAGTTAACACTGAAGCTTTCTTT. This translates into CASSPGTVNTEAFF. Variable domain in full (rest from reference TRBV19 and TRBJ1-1): DGGITQSPKYLFRKEGQNVTLSCEQNLNHDAMYWYRQDPGQGLRLIYYSQIVNDFQKGDIAEGYSVSREKKESFPLTVTSAQKNPTAFYLCASSPGTVNTEAFFGQGTRLTVV.

This chain links TRBV30 with TRBJ2-7, with D perhaps matching TRBD2 (6 bases). Trimming left V 2 bases short and J 8 bases short, with 16 bases between. In germline, CDR1 is GTSNPN, CDR2 SVGIG (reference sequence). CDR3 length: 13 amino acids. CDR3 DNA: TGTGCCTGGAGTCCCCTGGCGGGGCGACAGCAGTACTTC. This translates into CAWSPLAGRQQYF.

The V and J genes are TRBV6-5 and TRBJ2-2, with 8 bases aligning to TRBD1. The CDR3 totals 14 residues. V shed 7 bases, J shed 5 bases, and the junction held 6 bases outside the gene matches. Per the germline V gene, CDR1 is MNHEY and CDR2 is SVGAGI. The CDR3 bases are TGTGCCAGCACTCACGGACAGGGAACCGGGGAGCTGTTTTTT. It specifies CASTHGQGTGELFF.

This clone has only one observation. The chain recombines TRBV28 with TRBJ1-1; D uncertain. CDR3 size: 12 residues. Germline CDR1 MDHEN, CDR2 SYDVKM. V was shortened by 4 bases and J by 11 bases, with 14 bases between the two germline ends. The CDR3 region has the DNA TGTGCCAGCAGTTCCGGACTGCCTCTGGCTTTCTTT. It specifies CASSSGLPLAFF. Supplemented by reference TRBV28 and TRBJ1-1, the full variable domain reads DVKVTQSSRYLVKRTGEKVFLECVQDMDHENMFWYRQDPGLGLRLIYFSYDVKMKEKGDIPEGYSVSREKKERFSLILESASTNQTSMYLCASSSGLPLAFFGQGTRLTVV.

The V and J genes are TRBV29-1 and TRBJ1-1; the D is unclear. The germline V and J ends were trimmed by 7 bases and 4 bases, with 16 bases remaining between them. This CDR3 spans 13 amino acids. CDR1 SQVTM and CDR2 ANQGSEA come from the germline V gene. The CDR3 spells CSARARVGTEAFF. CDR3 in DNA: TGCAGCGCCCGAGCCCGGGTCGGCACTGAAGCTTTCTTT.

The gene calls are TRBV28 and TRBJ1-2; D possibly corresponds to TRBD1 (5 bases). The CDR3 is 12 residues long. Germline CDR1 MDHEN, CDR2 SYDVKM. V lost 4 bases and J lost 10, with 13 bases in between. This CDR3 is CASSSDSYDYTF. The CDR3 coding sequence is TGTGCCAGCAGTTCCGACAGTTACGACTACACCTTC.

This sequence joins TRBV5-1 and TRBJ1-5, with TRBD1 matching over 8 bases. This CDR3 has 16 amino acids. Germline V gives CDR1 SGHRS, CDR2 YFSETQ. After removal of 0 bases from V and 3 bases from J, the junction contained 5 bases not matched to a gene. The CDR3 reads CASSLGGQGINQPQHF. The CDR3 region has the DNA TGCGCCAGCAGCTTGGGTGGACAGGGAATCAATCAGCCCCAGCATTTT.

The genes are TRBV19 and TRBJ1-5; tentatively, D is TRBD1 (6 bases). CDR3 length equals 16 residues. V lost 3 bases and J 3 bases, leaving 15 bases between the germline ends. Germline-derived CDR1 and CDR2 are LNHDA and SQIVND (reference sequence). CDR3 amino acids: CASSIWGRGYNQPQHF. The CDR3 DNA is TGTGCCAGTAGTATTTGGGGGCGAGGGTACAATCAGCCCCAGCATTTT.

V and J are TRBV18 and TRBJ2-7; TRBD1 aligns across 9 bases. CDR3 length: 17 amino acids. With V trimmed by 3 bases and J by 0 bases, 9 bases remained unmatched. In germline, CDR1 is KGHSH, CDR2 LQKENI. CDR3 sequence (DNA): TGTGCCAGCTCACCTAGTTCTGGACAGGGGTTCTCCTACGAGCAGTACTTC. Translation gives CASSPSSGQGFSYEQYF.

CDR3 sequence reads: CASSLRGYEQYF. The CDR3 DNA sequence: TGTGCCAGCAGTTTGAGAGGGTACGAGCAGTACTTC. The chain is built from TRBV27 and TRBJ2-7, with D possibly matching TRBD2 (5 bases). The V end lost 3 bases, the J end lost 4 bases, and 7 bases lay between the germline ends. The CDR3 has 12 residues. Germline V lookup: CDR1 MNHEY, CDR2 SMNVEV (reference sequence).

The chain uses TRBV9 and TRBJ2-7; 12 nucleotides match TRBD2. CDR1 and CDR2 from the germline V gene are SGDLS and YYNGEE. J gave up 2 bases and V 4 bases, and 4 bases lay outside the gene matches. This CDR3 is 15 amino acids long. CDR3 amino acids: CASSPTSGRPYEQYF. In nucleotides, the CDR3 is TGTGCCAGCAGCCCAACTAGCGGGAGGCCCTACGAGCAGTACTTC.

The chain couples TRBV6-5 to TRBJ2-7; the D gene is possibly TRBD1 (6 bases). The CDR3 runs to 13 residues. V was trimmed by 6 bases and J by 0 bases, leaving 9 bases between them. The V gene's germline CDR1 is MNHEY and CDR2 SVGAGI. CDR3 sequence reads: CASRSGASYEQYF. In DNA form, the CDR3 reads TGTGCCAGCAGATCAGGGGCCTCCTACGAGCAGTACTTC.

This chain uses TRBV5-1 with TRBJ2-7; 9 bases agree with TRBD1. Trimming took 4 bases from V and 7 from J; bases not matched to a gene: 9. The CDR3 length is 14 residues. The V gene's germline CDR1 is SGHRS and CDR2 YFSETQ. The CDR3 nucleotides are TGCGCCAGCAGCCGGGGACAGGGTTTAGGGGAGCAGTACTTC. It translates to CASSRGQGLGEQYF.

This clone was detected once. A junction end diverges from the germline sequence, so it may reflect a read error. The chain joins TRBV6-1 to TRBJ2-3; TRBD2 aligns across 9 bases. Germline lookup yields CDR1 MNHNS and CDR2 SASEGT. The CDR3 contains 15 residues. The CDR3, as DNA: TGTGCCAGCAGGGAAGTAGCGGGAGGCACAGATACGCAGTATTTT. It codes for CASREVAGGTDTQYF.

The chain has TRBV5-1 and TRBJ2-5, with TRBD2 matching over 7 bases. The CDR3 runs to 14 residues. Germline-derived CDR1 and CDR2 are SGHRS and YFSETQ. V trimming: 0 bases; J trimming: 4 bases; junction bases outside the gene matches: 3. The CDR3 DNA sequence: TGCGCCAGCAGCTTGGGACTAGCCTCAGAGACCCAGTACTTC. Encoded protein: CASSLGLASETQYF.